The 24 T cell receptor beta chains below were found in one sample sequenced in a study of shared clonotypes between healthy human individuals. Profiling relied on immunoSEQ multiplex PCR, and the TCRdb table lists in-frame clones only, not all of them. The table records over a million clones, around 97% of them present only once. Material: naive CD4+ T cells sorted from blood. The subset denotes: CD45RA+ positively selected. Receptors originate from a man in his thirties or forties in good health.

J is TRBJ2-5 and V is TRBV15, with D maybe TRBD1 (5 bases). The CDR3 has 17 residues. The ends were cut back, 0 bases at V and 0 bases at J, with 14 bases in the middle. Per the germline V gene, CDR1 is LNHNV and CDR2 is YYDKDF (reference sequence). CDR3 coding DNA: TGTGCCACCAGCAGAGAGATCATGGGGCTAAACCAAGAGACCCAGTACTTC. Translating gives CATSREIMGLNQETQYF.

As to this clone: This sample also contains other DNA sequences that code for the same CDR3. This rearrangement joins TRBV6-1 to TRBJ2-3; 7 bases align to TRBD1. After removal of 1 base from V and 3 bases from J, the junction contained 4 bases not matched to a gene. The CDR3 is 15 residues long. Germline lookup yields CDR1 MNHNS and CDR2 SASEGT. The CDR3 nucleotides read TGTGCCAGCAGTGAAGGGACAGGCGGAACAGATACGCAGTATTTT. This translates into CASSEGTGGTDTQYF.

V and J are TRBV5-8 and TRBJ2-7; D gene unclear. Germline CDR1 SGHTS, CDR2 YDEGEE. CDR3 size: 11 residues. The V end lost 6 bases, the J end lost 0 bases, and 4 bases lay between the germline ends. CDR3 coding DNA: TGTGCCAGCACCCTCTCCTACGAGCAGTACTTC. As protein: CASTLSYEQYF. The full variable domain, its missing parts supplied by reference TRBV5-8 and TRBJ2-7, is EAGVTQSPTHLIKTRGQQATLRCSPISGHTSVYWYQQALGLGLQFLLWYDEGEERNRGNFPPRFSGRQFPNYSSELNVNALELEDSALYLCASTLSYEQYFGPGTRLTVT.

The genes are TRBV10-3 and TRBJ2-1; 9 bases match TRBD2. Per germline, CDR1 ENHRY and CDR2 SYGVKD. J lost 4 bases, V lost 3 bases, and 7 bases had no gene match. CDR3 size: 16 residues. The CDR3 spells CAISDSSGARYNEQFF. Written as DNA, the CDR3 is TGTGCCATCAGTGACTCTAGCGGGGCTAGATACAATGAGCAGTTCTTC.

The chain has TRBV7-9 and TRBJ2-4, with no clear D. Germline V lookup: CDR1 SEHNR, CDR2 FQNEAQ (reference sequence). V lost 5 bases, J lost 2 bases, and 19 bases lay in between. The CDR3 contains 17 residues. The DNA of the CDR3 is TGTGCCAGCAGCACAACCCGACAAGGCTCTTCCAAAAACATTCAGTACTTC. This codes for CASSTTRQGSSKNIQYF.

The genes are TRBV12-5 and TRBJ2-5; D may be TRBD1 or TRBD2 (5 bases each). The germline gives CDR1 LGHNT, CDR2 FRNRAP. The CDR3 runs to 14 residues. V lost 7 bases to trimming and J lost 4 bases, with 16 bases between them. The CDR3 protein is CASALRGRGETQYF. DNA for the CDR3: TGTGCTAGTGCCTTGAGGGGTCGCGGAGAGACCCAGTACTTC.

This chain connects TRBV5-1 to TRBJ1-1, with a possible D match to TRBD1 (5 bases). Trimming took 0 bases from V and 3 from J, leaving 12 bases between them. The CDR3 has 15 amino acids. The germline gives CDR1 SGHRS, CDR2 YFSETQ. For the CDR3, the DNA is TGCGCCAGCAGCTTGGGAGGCGGAGGGGACACTGAAGCTTTCTTT. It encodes CASSLGGGGDTEAFF.

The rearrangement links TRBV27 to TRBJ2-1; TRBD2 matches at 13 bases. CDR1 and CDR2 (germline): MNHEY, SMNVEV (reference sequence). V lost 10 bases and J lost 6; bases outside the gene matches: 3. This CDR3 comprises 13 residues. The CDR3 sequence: CATRTSGSNEQFF. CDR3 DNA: TGTGCCACCCGGACTAGCGGGAGCAATGAGCAGTTCTTC.

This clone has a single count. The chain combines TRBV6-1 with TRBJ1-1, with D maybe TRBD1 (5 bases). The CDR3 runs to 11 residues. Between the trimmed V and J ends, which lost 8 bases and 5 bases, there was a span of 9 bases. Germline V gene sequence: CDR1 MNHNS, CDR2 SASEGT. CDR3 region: CASSRGTEAFF. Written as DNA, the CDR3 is TGTGCCAGCTCACGGGGGACTGAAGCTTTCTTT.

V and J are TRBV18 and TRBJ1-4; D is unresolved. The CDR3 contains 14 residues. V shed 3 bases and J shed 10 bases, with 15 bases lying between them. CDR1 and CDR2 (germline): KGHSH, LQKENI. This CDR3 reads CASSPAGEEGKLFF. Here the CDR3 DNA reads TGTGCCAGCTCACCGGCCGGGGAGGAGGGAAAACTGTTTTTT.

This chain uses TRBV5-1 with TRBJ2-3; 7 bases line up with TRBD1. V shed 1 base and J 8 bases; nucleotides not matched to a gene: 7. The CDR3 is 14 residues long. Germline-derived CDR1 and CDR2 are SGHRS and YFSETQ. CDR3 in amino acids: CASSLSEGAGTQYF. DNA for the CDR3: TGCGCCAGCAGCTTGAGCGAGGGGGCAGGTACGCAGTATTTT. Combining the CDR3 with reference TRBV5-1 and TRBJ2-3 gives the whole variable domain KAGVTQTPRYLIKTRGQQVTLSCSPISGHRSVSWYQQTPGQGLQFLFEYFSETQRNKGNFPGRFSGRQFSNSRSEMNVSTLELGDSALYLCASSLSEGAGTQYFGPGTRLTVL.

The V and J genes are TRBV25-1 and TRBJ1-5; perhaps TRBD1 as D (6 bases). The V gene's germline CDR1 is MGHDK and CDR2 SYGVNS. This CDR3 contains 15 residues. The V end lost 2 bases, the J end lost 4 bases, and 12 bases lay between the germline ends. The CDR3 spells CASSETGLGNQPQHF. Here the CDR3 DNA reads TGTGCCAGCAGTGAAACAGGGTTGGGAAATCAGCCCCAGCATTTT.

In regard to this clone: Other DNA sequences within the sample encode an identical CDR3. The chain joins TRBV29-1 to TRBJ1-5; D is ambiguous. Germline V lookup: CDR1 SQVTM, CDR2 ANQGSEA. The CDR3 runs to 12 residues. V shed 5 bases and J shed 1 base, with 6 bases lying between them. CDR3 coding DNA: TGCAGCGTTAGGGAAAGCAATCAGCCCCAGCATTTT. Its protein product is CSVRESNQPQHF.

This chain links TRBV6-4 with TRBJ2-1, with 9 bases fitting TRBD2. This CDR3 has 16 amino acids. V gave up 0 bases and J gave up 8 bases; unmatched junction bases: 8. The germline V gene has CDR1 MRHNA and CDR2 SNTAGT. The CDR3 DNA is TGTGCCAGCAGTGACTCGGCGGGAGGGCCTTTGGATGAGCAGTTCTTC. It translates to CASSDSAGGPLDEQFF.

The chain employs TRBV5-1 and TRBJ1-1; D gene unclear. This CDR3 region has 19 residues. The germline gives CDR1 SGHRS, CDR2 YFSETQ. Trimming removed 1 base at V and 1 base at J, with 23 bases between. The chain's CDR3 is CASSLFNIGSPRRNTEAFF. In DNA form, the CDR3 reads TGCGCCAGCAGCTTGTTTAATATCGGGTCACCACGACGGAACACTGAAGCTTTCTTT.

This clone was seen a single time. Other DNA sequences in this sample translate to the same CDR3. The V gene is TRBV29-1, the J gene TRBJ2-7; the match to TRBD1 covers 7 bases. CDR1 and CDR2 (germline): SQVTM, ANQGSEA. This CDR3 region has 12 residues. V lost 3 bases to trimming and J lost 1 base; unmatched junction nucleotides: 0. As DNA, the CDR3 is TGCAGCGTTGAGGGACAGTCCTACGAGCAGTACTTC. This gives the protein CSVEGQSYEQYF.

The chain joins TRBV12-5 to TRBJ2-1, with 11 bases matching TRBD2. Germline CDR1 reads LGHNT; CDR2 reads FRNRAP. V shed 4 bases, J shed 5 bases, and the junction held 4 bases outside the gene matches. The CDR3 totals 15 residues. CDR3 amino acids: CASGSPLAGDNEQFF. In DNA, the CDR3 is TGTGCTAGTGGTTCACCACTAGCGGGGGACAATGAGCAGTTCTTC.

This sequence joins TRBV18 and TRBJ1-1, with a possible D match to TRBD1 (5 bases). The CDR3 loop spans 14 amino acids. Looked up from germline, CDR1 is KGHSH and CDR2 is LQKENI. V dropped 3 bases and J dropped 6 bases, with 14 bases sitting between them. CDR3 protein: CASSPPGRGAEAFF. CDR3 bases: TGTGCCAGCTCACCCCCCGGGAGGGGCGCTGAAGCTTTCTTT.

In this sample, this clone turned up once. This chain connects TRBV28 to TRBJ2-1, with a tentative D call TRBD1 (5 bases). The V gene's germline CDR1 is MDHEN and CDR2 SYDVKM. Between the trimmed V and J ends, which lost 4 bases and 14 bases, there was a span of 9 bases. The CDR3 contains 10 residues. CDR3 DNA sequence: TGTGCCAGCAGTTCAGGGTTAGAGTTCTTC. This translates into CASSSGLEFF. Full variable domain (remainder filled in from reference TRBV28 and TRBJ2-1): DVKVTQSSRYLVKRTGEKVFLECVQDMDHENMFWYRQDPGLGLRLIYFSYDVKMKEKGDIPEGYSVSREKKERFSLILESASTNQTSMYLCASSSGLEFFGPGTRLTVL.

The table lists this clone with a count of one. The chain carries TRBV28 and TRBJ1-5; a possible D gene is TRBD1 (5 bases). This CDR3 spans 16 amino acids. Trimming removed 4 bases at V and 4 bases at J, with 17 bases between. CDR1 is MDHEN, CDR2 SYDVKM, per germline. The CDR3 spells CASSSRDGHPNQPQHF. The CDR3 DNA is TGTGCCAGCAGTTCCCGGGACGGACACCCGAATCAGCCCCAGCATTTT. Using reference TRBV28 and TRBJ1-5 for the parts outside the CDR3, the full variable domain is DVKVTQSSRYLVKRTGEKVFLECVQDMDHENMFWYRQDPGLGLRLIYFSYDVKMKEKGDIPEGYSVSREKKERFSLILESASTNQTSMYLCASSSRDGHPNQPQHFGDGTRLSIL.

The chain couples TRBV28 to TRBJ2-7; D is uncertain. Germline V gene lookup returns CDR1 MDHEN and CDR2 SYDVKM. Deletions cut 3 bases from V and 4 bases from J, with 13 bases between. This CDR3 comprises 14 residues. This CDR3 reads CASSFRRGNYEQYF. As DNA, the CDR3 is TGTGCCAGCAGTTTTCGCAGAGGAAATTACGAGCAGTACTTC. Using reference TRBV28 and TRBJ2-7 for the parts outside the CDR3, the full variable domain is DVKVTQSSRYLVKRTGEKVFLECVQDMDHENMFWYRQDPGLGLRLIYFSYDVKMKEKGDIPEGYSVSREKKERFSLILESASTNQTSMYLCASSFRRGNYEQYFGPGTRLTVT.

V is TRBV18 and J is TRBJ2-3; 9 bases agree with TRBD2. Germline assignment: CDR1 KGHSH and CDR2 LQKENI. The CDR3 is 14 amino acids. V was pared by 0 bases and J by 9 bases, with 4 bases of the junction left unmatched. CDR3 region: CASSPPSGSDTQYF. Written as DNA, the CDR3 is TGTGCCAGCTCACCACCTAGCGGGAGTGACACGCAGTATTTT. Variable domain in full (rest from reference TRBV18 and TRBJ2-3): NAGVMQNPRHLVRRRGQEARLRCSPMKGHSHVYWYRQLPEEGLKFMVYLQKENIIDESGMPKERFSAEFPKEGPSILRIQQVVRGDSAAYFCASSPPSGSDTQYFGPGTRLTVL.

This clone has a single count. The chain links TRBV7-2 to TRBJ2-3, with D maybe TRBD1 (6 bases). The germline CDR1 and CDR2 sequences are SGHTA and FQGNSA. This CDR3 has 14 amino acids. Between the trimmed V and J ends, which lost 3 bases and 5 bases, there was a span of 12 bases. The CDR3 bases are TGTGCCAGCAGCTTGGGGTGGGGGCAAGATACGCAGTATTTT. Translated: CASSLGWGQDTQYF.

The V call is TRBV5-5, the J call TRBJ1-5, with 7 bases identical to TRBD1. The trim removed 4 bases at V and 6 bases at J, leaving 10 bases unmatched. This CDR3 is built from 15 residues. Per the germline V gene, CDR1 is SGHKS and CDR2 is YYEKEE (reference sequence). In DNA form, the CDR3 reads TGTGCCAGCAGCGTCCGGGACAGCCACGGTCAGCCCCAGCATTTT. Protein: CASSVRDSHGQPQHF.